One T cell receptor (beta chain) is described in this entry. Its antigen is unknown. Generated by immunoSEQ multiplex PCR, the TCRdb table keeps only in-frame clones and is missing some. The table lists roughly 150,000 clones, more than 75% of them singletons. This CDR3 is built from 15 residues. The V gene's germline CDR1 is LGHDT and CDR2 YNNKEL (reference sequence). Unmatched junction bases numbered 5, after V lost 3 bases and J lost 4 bases. Some second doses came at about 4 weeks and others at about 12 weeks; these were pooled. The sample comes from a study of T cell responses to AZD1222 COVID-19 vaccine. Study-level results: Reportedly, close to half of spike-specific TCRs are directed against unmutated variant regions. Vaccine-associated CD4 TCRs ranged over spike, dominating at 160-218 and 743-854.

V is TRBV3-1 (or the pseudogene TRBV3-2) and J is TRBJ2-1; 8 bases agree with TRBD2. This clonotype was sampled from an adult who received the AZD1222 COVID-19 vaccine. The source was peripheral blood, collected 28 days after the second AZD1222 dose. The DNA of the CDR3 is TGTGCCAGCAGCCAGATACTAGCGGAGTACAATGAGCAGTTCTTC. Its translation is CASSQILAEYNEQFF.